This T cell receptor beta chain was recovered during a study of blood T cell repertoires in COVID-19. As for the study in general: Material from acute and convalescent COVID-19 was sourced from the United States, Italy and Spain. The analysed material was cDNA or gDNA that came from T cells, B-cell-depleted T cells, or PBMCs.

CDR3 length: 11 residues. CDR1 is MDHEN and CDR2 is SYDVKM in the germline V gene. V was pared by 3 bases and J by 9 bases, with 8 bases between. Per the study methods: Amplifying reference gene primers gave estimates of nucleated cell counts. TCRdb keeps only in-frame clones here, not all; method: immunoSEQ multiplex PCR. The DNA was the basis for D and trimming; V, J and clone size are from that table. This table has about 310,000 clones, 90% appearing once. Seattle patient enrollment occurred during active infection, with longitudinal follow-up thereafter. Specimen: peripheral blood. The origin of this receptor is a woman aged 40 to 49 with COVID-19, enrolled during active disease. J is TRBJ1-1 and V is TRBV28; D is uncertain. This chain's CDR3 is CASSFQAKAFF. CDR3 DNA sequence: TGTGCCAGCAGTTTCCAGGCGAAAGCTTTCTTT. Supplemented by reference TRBV28 and TRBJ1-1, the full variable domain reads DVKVTQSSRYLVKRTGEKVFLECVQDMDHENMFWYRQDPGLGLRLIYFSYDVKMKEKGDIPEGYSVSREKKERFSLILESASTNQTSMYLCASSFQAKAFFGQGTRLTVV.